A selection of T cell receptor beta chains follows, all from one sample in a study of blood T cell repertoires in COVID-19. TCRdb's copy holds only in-frame clones and misses some; the assay was immunoSEQ multiplex PCR. The profile shows 150,000 to 190,000 clones, around four fifths of them singletons. The sample was peripheral blood. The receptor source for this set is a woman older than 75 with acute or convalescent COVID-19. The CDR3 runs from the conserved cysteine through the conserved F or W. The order of the fields is CDR3 DNA, CDR3 protein, clone size, D gene, V gene, J gene. The D gene is left open where the match is weak. Some rows have no size entry. The others give once, few or many, or a class for an expanded clone.

TGTGCCATCAGTGAAGGTTCGGGGGGCGTAAACATTCAGTACTTC	CAISEGSGGVNIQYF	.	.	TRBV10-3	TRBJ2-4
TGTGCCAGCTCACCACCCCGTTTCAATGAGCAGTTCTTC	CASSPPRFNEQFF	.	.	TRBV18	TRBJ2-1
TGCAGCGTTGAACCCCCGTTCGCAGGGGTGAAGACCCAGTACTTC	CSVEPPFAGVKTQYF	.	.	TRBV29-1	TRBJ2-5
TGCGCCAGCAGCCTGGGACAGGGAGACTCACCCCTCCACTTT	CASSLGQGDSPLHF	few	TRBD1	TRBV4-3	TRBJ1-6
TGTGCCAGCAGTTACGCGGGCTTAAATCAGCCCCAGCATTTT	CASSYAGLNQPQHF	.	.	TRBV6-6	TRBJ1-5
TGCGCCAGCAGCACCAGGGGGGACACTGAAGCTTTCTTT	CASSTRGDTEAFF	few	TRBD1	TRBV5-1	TRBJ1-1
TGTGCCAGCAGCCAAGATCGAACTAGCGGGTACAATGAGCAGTTCTTC	CASSQDRTSGYNEQFF	once	TRBD2	TRBV4-2	TRBJ2-1
TGCGCCAGCAGCCCATGGACAGGGGGCACTGAAGCTTTCTTT	CASSPWTGGTEAFF	.	TRBD1	TRBV5-1	TRBJ1-1
TGTGCCACCAGCAGAGTTCAGGGGGGCACATATGAAAAACTGTTTTTT	CATSRVQGGTYEKLFF	.	TRBD1	TRBV15	TRBJ1-4
TGCGCCAGCAGCCAAGATGGGCGAAGCAATCAGCCCCAGCATTTT	CASSQDGRSNQPQHF	.	.	TRBV4-3	TRBJ1-5
TGTGCCAGCAGCCAACAGGGCATGAACACTGAAGCTTTCTTT	CASSQQGMNTEAFF	.	.	TRBV3-1/TRBV3-2	TRBJ1-1
TGTGCCAGCAGTAAGACAGGGTCCCAAGAGACCCAGTACTTC	CASSKTGSQETQYF	many	TRBD1	TRBV6-2/TRBV6-3	TRBJ2-5
TGTGCCAGCAGCTTGGACGGACAGGGGTCTCATGGCTACACCTTC	CASSLDGQGSHGYTF	once	TRBD1	TRBV5-4	TRBJ1-2
TGTGCCAGCAGCTTAGAGTCGGGGGTGAGGGCTTTCTTT	CASSLESGVRAFF	.	.	TRBV7-9	TRBJ1-1
TGTGCCAGCAGCCAAGATCAGAACACCGGGGAGCTGTTTTTT	CASSQDQNTGELFF	.	.	TRBV3-1/TRBV3-2	TRBJ2-2
TGTGCCAGCAGCCAAGGCGGGGGGCTATCCTACGAGCAGTACTTC	CASSQGGGLSYEQYF	.	TRBD2	TRBV3-1/TRBV3-2	TRBJ2-7
TGTGCCAGCAGTAGACAACAGGGGGCGTTCTACGAGCAGTACTTC	CASSRQQGAFYEQYF	.	TRBD1	TRBV6-5	TRBJ2-7
TGTGCCAGCAGCCAAGACCCCATCATTGGCTACACCTTC	CASSQDPIIGYTF	few	.	TRBV14	TRBJ1-2
TGCGCCAGCAGTGAGAGGACAGGGGGAATAAATGGCTACACCTTC	CASSERTGGINGYTF	.	TRBD1	TRBV5-1	TRBJ1-2
TGTGCCACCTCCCCGGGGACAGCCGAAGAGACCCAGTACTTC	CATSPGTAEETQYF	.	TRBD1	TRBV11-2	TRBJ2-5